Detailed here is one T cell receptor (delta chain). The antigen remains undetermined. CDR3 size: 21 residues. J was trimmed by 5 bases and V by 5 bases; bases with no gene match: 26. Germline V gene lookup returns CDR1 TSWWSYY and CDR2 QGS. The sample comes from a study of Vδ1+ human thymocytes. RNA was extracted from the cells and then reverse transcribed. CDR3 amplicons came from multiplex PCR with pooled V-gene forward and constant-region reverse primers. TCRdb redid the clone calls on the multiplex PCR reads with CATT. The sample has tens of thousands of delta-chain clones, over 7% seen once. Study results and caveats: Thymic TRG and TRD repertoires appeared highly polyclonal, with Gaussian CDR3 length distributions. Bulk repertoire data may be misinterpreted because of unexpected Vdelta2 sequences. Thymic delta-chain repertoires held roughly 20% Vdelta2 sequences and few Vdelta3, despite high sort purity.

The receptor was isolated from a child younger than two who had congenital heart surgery. The rearrangement links TRDV1 to TRDJ1; 10 bases are shared with TRDD3. Input material: Vdelta1+ gamma-delta thymocytes from the thymus. As to subset: FACS-sorted CD3+ TCRalphabeta- TCRVdelta1+ TCRVdelta2- thymocytes. The CDR3: CALGSRWVVLLTGGWHDKLIF. The CDR3 region has the DNA TGTGCTCTTGGGAGCCGCTGGGTGGTCCTACTCACTGGGGGATGGCATGATAAACTCATCTTT.